The source of this T cell receptor beta chain is a study of shared clonotypes between healthy human individuals. The DNA input per sorted-subset replicate PCR was about 220 ng, corresponding to some 30,000 T cell genomes. TCRdb's table, derived via immunoSEQ multiplex PCR, lists solely in-frame clones and lacks some. The sample holds over a million clones, roughly 97% seen once. Regarding the study as a whole: Compared with clonotypes that all four donors shared, non-shared clonotypes had lower generation probabilities.

On this clone: Antigen: not known.

Sequenced: naive CD4+ T cells sorted from blood. Sample subset: CD45RA+ positively selected. The TCR was taken from a man aged 25-40 years in good health.

CDR3 nucleotides: TGTGCCAGCTCACCACCTGCATTCTCTGTTCGCAATGAGCAGTTCTTC. This sequence encodes CASSPPAFSVRNEQFF. V and J are TRBV18 and TRBJ2-1, with no clear D. CDR3 length: 16 amino acids. Germline CDR1 and CDR2: KGHSH and LQKENI. Trimming left V 0 bases short and J 6 bases short, with 15 bases between.